This TCR beta chain was retrieved from a study of T cell clones after liver transplantation. Study details: A pre-transplant mixed lymphocyte reaction with TCRbeta sequencing defined graft-donor-reactive clones followed in post-transplant blood.

General study findings and limits: In two subjects, few donor cells limited the measurable donor-reactive repertoire. Migration into the graft, not deletion, may explain lost graft donor-reactive T cells. Donor-reactive sequences fell more than third party-reactive ones, suggesting partial deletion.

About this clone itself: Antigen specificity is unknown.

Only in-frame clones appear in the TCRdb table, and some are missing; sequencing was by immunoSEQ multiplex PCR. The sample comprises about 33,000 clones, approximately 96% of which are singletons, and 26% rests with the top ten. Trimming cost V 5 bases and J 4 bases; bases outside gene matches: 6. Germline CDR1 and CDR2: MNHEY and SMNVEV (reference sequence). The CDR3 has 15 amino acids. This TCR came from a human patient who received a liver transplant. Part of the T cell pool may stem from the graft donor. The specimen was CD8+ T cells from blood, collected 12 months after liver transplant. The chain is built from TRBV27 and TRBJ2-1, with TRBD1 matching 9 bases. CDR3 in amino acids: CASSVRDRVYNEQFF. The DNA for the CDR3 is TGTGCCAGCAGTGTCCGGGACAGGGTTTACAATGAGCAGTTCTTC.